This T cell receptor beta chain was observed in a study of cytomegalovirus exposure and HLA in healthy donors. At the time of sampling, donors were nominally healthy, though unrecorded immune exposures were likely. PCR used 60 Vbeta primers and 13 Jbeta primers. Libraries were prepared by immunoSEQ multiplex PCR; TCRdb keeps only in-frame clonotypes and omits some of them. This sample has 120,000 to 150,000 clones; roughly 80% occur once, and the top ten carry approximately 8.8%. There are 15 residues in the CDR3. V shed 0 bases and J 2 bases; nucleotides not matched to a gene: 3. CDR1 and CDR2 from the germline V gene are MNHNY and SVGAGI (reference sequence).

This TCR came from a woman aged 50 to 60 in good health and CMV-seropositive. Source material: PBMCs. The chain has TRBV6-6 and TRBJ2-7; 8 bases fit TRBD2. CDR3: CASSYSPAGAYEQYF. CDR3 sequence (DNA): TGTGCCAGCAGTTACTCGCCAGCGGGGGCCTACGAGCAGTACTTC.